Below, 25 T cell receptor beta chains from the same sample are listed, as sequenced in a study of blood T cells in healthy people across ages. A second PCR, run for about 7 to 12 cycles, used a sample-barcoded 5' primer plus a J-beta primer mix. Using its own MiXCR run on the 5' RACE reads, TCRdb lists one record per CDR3 protein. The sample holds over 700,000 distinct CDR3 sequences, roughly 25% seen once. Another study also made use of these data, one on T cells of mothers and their children.

Sequencing was performed on blood. These receptors were taken from a boy younger than 18 in good health.

The table lists this clonotype with a few counts. The chain couples TRBV7-3 to TRBJ2-1, with 8 bases identical to TRBD2. CDR1 and CDR2 from the germline V gene are SGHTA and FQGTGA. The junction had 4 bases not matched to a gene; V was cut back by 4 bases and J by 2 bases. The CDR3 spans 15 residues. This CDR3 is CASSSQREPYNEQFF. The DNA for the CDR3 is TGTGCCAGCAGCTCCCAGCGGGAGCCCTACAATGAGCAGTTCTTC.

This clonotype was detected a few times. V gene TRBV12-3 or TRBV12-4 combines with J gene TRBJ1-1; maybe TRBD1 (5 bases). Trimming pared 8 bases from V and 2 bases from J, leaving 12 bases between. This CDR3 comprises 13 residues. CDR3 residues: CASLATVNTEAFF. The DNA of the CDR3 is TGTGCCAGCTTGGCGACAGTAAACACTGAAGCTTTCTTT.

The chain couples TRBV20-1 to TRBJ2-1, with 11 positions matching TRBD1. Germline-derived CDR1 and CDR2 are DFQATT and SNEGSKA (reference sequence). The trim removed 6 bases at V and 0 bases at J, leaving 7 bases unmatched. This CDR3 comprises 16 residues. Here the CDR3 reads CSASGQGVPSYNEQFF. The DNA for the CDR3 is TGCAGTGCATCGGGACAGGGGGTCCCCTCCTACAATGAGCAGTTCTTC.

The genes are TRBV20-1 and TRBJ2-5, with unresolved D. Germline V gene sequence: CDR1 DFQATT, CDR2 SNEGSKA (reference sequence). V was trimmed by 8 bases and J by 1 base, leaving 8 bases between them. The CDR3 spans 11 residues. CDR3 DNA: TGCAGTTTGCTAGGCCAAGAGACCCAGTACTTC. This translates into CSLLGQETQYF.

This clonotype turned up a few times. The chain uses TRBV20-1 and TRBJ2-3, with a tentative D call TRBD2 (5 bases). Per germline, CDR1 DFQATT and CDR2 SNEGSKA (reference sequence). Trimming removed 1 base at V and 4 bases at J, with 6 bases between. CDR3 size: 12 residues. CDR3 coding DNA: TGCAGTGCTAGAGGCGGGCCAGATACGCAGTATTTT. It specifies CSARGGPDTQYF.

This clonotype was observed many times. This chain uses TRBV6-5 with TRBJ1-4; possible D gene TRBD1, 6 bases. Deletions cut 4 bases from V and 3 bases from J, with 12 bases between. Looked up from germline, CDR1 is MNHEY and CDR2 is SVGAGI. This CDR3 is built from 15 residues. CDR3 protein: CASSLQGNPNEKLFF. The CDR3 DNA sequence: TGTGCCAGCAGTTTACAGGGAAATCCTAATGAAAAACTGTTTTTT.

The chain employs TRBV4-1 and TRBJ1-4, with unresolved D. Germline V gene sequence: CDR1 MGHRA, CDR2 YSYEKL. The CDR3 is 15 residues long. The V gene lost 0 bases and the J gene lost 8 bases, with 13 bases spanning the gap. The CDR3 sequence is CASSQEGYTKEKLFF. In DNA form, the CDR3 reads TGCGCCAGCAGCCAAGAGGGGTATACCAAGGAAAAACTGTTTTTT.

Here the CDR3 reads CSARQGPSYEQYF. In nucleotides, the CDR3 is TGCAGTGCTCGACAGGGGCCTTCCTACGAGCAGTACTTC. The chain has TRBV20-1 and TRBJ2-7, with TRBD1 matching 8 bases. Germline loops: CDR1 DFQATT, CDR2 SNEGSKA (reference sequence). Unmatched junction bases numbered 4, after V lost 5 bases and J lost 1 base. The CDR3 consists of 13 residues.

A few counts support this clonotype. This chain joins TRBV29-1 and TRBJ1-1; no clear D. V was pared by 2 bases and J by 0 bases, with 7 bases between. The germline gives CDR1 SQVTM, CDR2 ANQGSEA. The CDR3 spans 13 residues. The CDR3 spells CSVELSMNTEAFF. As DNA, the CDR3 is TGCAGCGTTGAATTGAGCATGAACACTGAAGCTTTCTTT. The whole variable domain, remainder taken from reference TRBV29-1 and TRBJ1-1, is SAVISQKPSRDICQRGTSLTIQCQVDSQVTMMFWYRQQPGQSLTLIATANQGSEATYESGFVIDKFPISRPNLTFSTLTVSNMSPEDSSIYLCSVELSMNTEAFFGQGTRLTVV.

There are a few counts of this clonotype. The chain uses TRBV13 and TRBJ2-5; TRBD2 is a possible D gene (5 bases). Trimming pared 8 bases from V and 5 bases from J, leaving 9 bases between. The CDR3 is made up of 11 amino acids. The germline CDR1 and CDR2 sequences are PRHDT and FYEKMQ (reference sequence). CDR3 in amino acids: CASGRGETQYF. CDR3 bases: TGTGCCAGCGGCCGCGGGGAGACCCAGTACTTC.

This clonotype was seen at least ten times. The V gene is TRBV7-6, the J gene TRBJ2-5, with D possibly TRBD2 on 6 matching bases. The V and J ends lost 2 bases and 2 bases respectively, with 12 bases between them. This CDR3 contains 15 residues. The germline CDR1 and CDR2 sequences are SGHVS and FNYEAQ. Here the CDR3 reads CASSLLTSPQETQYF. CDR3 nucleotides: TGTGCCAGCAGCTTATTAACTAGCCCTCAAGAGACCCAGTACTTC. The full variable domain, completed using reference TRBV7-6 and TRBJ2-5, is GAGVSQSPRYKVTKRGQDVALRCDPISGHVSLYWYRQALGQGPEFLTYFNYEAQQDKSGLPNDRFSAERPEGSISTLTIQRTEQRDSAMYRCASSLLTSPQETQYFGPGTRLLVL.

This clonotype was detected only a few times. This chain uses TRBV11-2 with TRBJ2-2; TRBD1 agrees at 9 bases. V trimming: 5 bases; J trimming: 6 bases; junction bases outside the gene matches: 7. CDR3 length: 15 amino acids. Per the germline V gene, CDR1 is SGHAT and CDR2 is FQNNGV. This chain's CDR3 is CASSPRDRVAGELFF. The DNA for the CDR3 is TGTGCCAGCAGCCCCCGGGACAGGGTAGCCGGGGAGCTGTTTTTT.

V gene TRBV29-1 combines with J gene TRBJ2-3, with a possible D match to TRBD2 (6 bases). Germline CDR1 is SQVTM and CDR2 is ANQGSEA. V was trimmed by 8 bases and J by 6 bases, leaving 15 bases between them. The CDR3 sequence is 12 residues long. The CDR3 sequence is CSSRASVDTQYF. The DNA for the CDR3 is TGCAGCTCTCGGGCTAGCGTGGATACGCAGTATTTT.

This clonotype came up many times. V gene TRBV6-2 or TRBV6-3 combines with J gene TRBJ2-5; 9 positions match TRBD1. The J call is doubtful: the DNA matches TRBJ2-1 better. Germline values: CDR1 MNHEY, CDR2 SVGEGT. CDR3 length: 15 residues. The CDR3, as DNA: TGTGCCAGCAGTACCCGGGACAGGGCCTACAATGAGCAGTTCTTC. This sequence encodes CASSTRDRAYNEQFF.

This chain's CDR3 is CASSLASVFTYEQYF. CDR3 coding DNA: TGTGCCAGCAGCTTAGCGTCCGTCTTTACCTACGAGCAGTACTTC. V and J are TRBV7-8 and TRBJ2-7; the D is unclear. Germline CDR1 SGHVS, CDR2 FQNEAQ. V gave up 0 bases and J gave up 2 bases, with 11 bases separating them. This CDR3 has 15 amino acids.

The chain carries TRBV28 and TRBJ2-1; D possibly matches TRBD1 or TRBD2 (5 bases each). The ends were cut back, 4 bases at V and 0 bases at J, with 16 bases in the middle. CDR1 and CDR2 (germline): MDHEN, SYDVKM. The length of the CDR3 is 17 residues. For the CDR3, the DNA is TGTGCCAGCAGTTCCCGTTATGAGGGGAGCTCCTACAATGAGCAGTTCTTC. It codes for CASSSRYEGSSYNEQFF. The whole variable domain, remainder taken from reference TRBV28 and TRBJ2-1, is DVKVTQSSRYLVKRTGEKVFLECVQDMDHENMFWYRQDPGLGLRLIYFSYDVKMKEKGDIPEGYSVSREKKERFSLILESASTNQTSMYLCASSSRYEGSSYNEQFFGPGTRLTVL.

The genes are TRBV13 and TRBJ2-4; no reliable D call. The V end was cut by 4 bases, the J end by 5 bases, with 9 bases between. The CDR3 has 13 residues. Per germline, CDR1 PRHDT and CDR2 FYEKMQ (reference sequence). The CDR3 DNA follows: TGTGCCAGCAGCTCCGAGAATGAAAACATTCAGTACTTC. Translating gives CASSSENENIQYF.

This clonotype was found a few times. The chain combines TRBV5-1 with TRBJ2-7, with 7 bases aligning to TRBD1. Germline CDR1 and CDR2: SGHRS and YFSETQ. The trim removed 2 bases at V and 5 bases at J, leaving 7 bases unmatched. The CDR3 consists of 14 residues. The CDR3 is CASSFGTEVNEQYF. The DNA for the CDR3 is TGCGCCAGCAGCTTCGGGACAGAGGTCAACGAGCAGTACTTC.

The V call is TRBV4-3, the J call TRBJ2-1; 7 bases are shared with TRBD1. The end of the DNA is better explained by TRBJ2-7, so the J call may be wrong. This CDR3 region has 15 residues. Germline CDR1 LGHNA, CDR2 YSLEER. CDR3 residues: CASSPGQLTTYEQYF. For the CDR3, the DNA is TGCGCCAGCAGCCCGGGACAGCTGACAACGTACGAGCAGTACTTC.

The rearrangement links TRBV20-1 to TRBJ2-5, with 14 nucleotides matching TRBD2. Matching the DNA end better, TRBJ2-1 makes the J call doubtful. The CDR3 is 15 amino acids. Germline loops: CDR1 DFQATT, CDR2 SNEGSKA (reference sequence). As DNA, the CDR3 is TGCAGTGCTCGGACTAGCGGGGGGTACTTCGATGAGCAGTTCTTC. Amino acid sequence: CSARTSGGYFDEQFF.

This clonotype turned up a few times. The chain recombines TRBV19 with TRBJ2-2; D gene unclear. Deletions cut 6 bases from V and 4 bases from J, with 12 bases between. The CDR3 extends over 14 amino acids. The germline gives CDR1 LNHDA, CDR2 SQIVND (reference sequence). The CDR3 nucleotides read TGTGCCAGTAGATGGAGCGCCTTCACCGGGGAGCTGTTTTTT. Protein product: CASRWSAFTGELFF.

This clonotype was observed a few times. The genes are TRBV6-1 and TRBJ2-4; a possible D gene is TRBD1 (5 bases). CDR1 and CDR2 from the germline V gene are MNHNS and SASEGT. The CDR3 contains 15 residues. Trimming left V 6 bases short and J 0 bases short, with 12 bases between. As DNA, the CDR3 is TGTGCCAGCAGCGCGACAGAACTAGCCAAAAACATTCAGTACTTC. Translating gives CASSATELAKNIQYF.

This clonotype turned up a few times. This chain uses TRBV24-1 with TRBJ2-7, with 8 bases fitting TRBD2. Germline V CDR1 and CDR2: KGHDR, SFDVKD. The trim removed 3 bases at V and 7 bases at J, leaving 13 bases unmatched. The CDR3 contains 16 residues. The DNA of the CDR3 is TGTGCCACCAGTGATAGTGACGGGGGGGCCCTATGGGAGCAGTACTTC. This codes for CATSDSDGGALWEQYF.

V and J are TRBV4-1 and TRBJ2-3; TRBD2 aligns across 7 bases. With 1 base clipped from V and 0 bases from J, the junction kept 4 bases outside the gene matches. The CDR3 totals 16 residues. Germline V gene sequence: CDR1 MGHRA, CDR2 YSYEKL. The CDR3 spells CASSQGEGGSTDTQYF. For the CDR3, the DNA is TGCGCCAGCAGCCAAGGGGAGGGTGGCAGCACAGATACGCAGTATTTT.

The chain recombines TRBV20-1 with TRBJ1-2, with D possibly matching TRBD1 (5 bases). Germline V lookup: CDR1 DFQATT, CDR2 SNEGSKA (reference sequence). The ends were cut back, 3 bases at V and 2 bases at J, with 13 bases in the middle. This CDR3 region has 14 residues. The CDR3: CSARSMAGNYGYTF. The DNA of the CDR3 is TGCAGTGCTAGGAGCATGGCAGGGAACTATGGCTACACCTTC.